The source of this T cell receptor (beta chain) is a study of cytomegalovirus exposure and HLA in healthy donors. From germline, CDR1 is LNHNV and CDR2 YYDKDF (reference sequence). With 0 bases removed from V and 1 base from J, the gap between germline ends came to 11 bases. The CDR3 has 16 residues. A remark on this clone: Its matching antigen is unknown.

Both 60 Vbeta primers and 13 Jbeta primers went into the PCR. The assay was immunoSEQ multiplex PCR, and TCRdb's table has in-frame clones only and misses some. This sample yields 100,000 to 120,000 clones, of which around 78% are seen a single time; about 5.3% belongs to the top ten. Study-level findings and limits: It was assumed in the presence/absence analyses that sequencing depth was roughly uniform across donors. A later analysis found common viral pathogens apparently linked to several of the most significant clusters. Analysis was carried out at a later point, and it linked a missense DCLRE1C variant to TCR beta V- and J-gene trimming. Available immune exposure information was restricted to CMV serostatus only.

Sequenced material: PBMCs. The rearrangement joins TRBV15 to TRBJ2-3; a possible D gene is TRBD2 (5 bases). The receptor was isolated from a male donor in good health and CMV-seronegative. The chain's CDR3 is CATSREAGSGTDTQYF. CDR3 DNA: TGTGCCACCAGCAGAGAGGCGGGTTCTGGCACAGATACGCAGTATTTT.